The T cell receptor beta chain described here comes from a study of shared clonotypes between healthy human individuals. Broader study findings: Clonotypes which were not shared had lower generation probabilities than clonotypes that all four donors shared. The study's rarefaction showed incomplete sorted-subset sequencing despite large depth. Generally, naive subsets came out with larger estimated richness than memory subsets.

A note on this clone: The antigen remains unidentified.

This CDR3 contains 13 residues. Germline assignment: CDR1 LGHNA and CDR2 YNFKEQ. V was cut by 5 bases and J by 4 bases, with 11 bases left in between. Replicate PCRs run on sorted subsets employed approximately 0.2 ug DNA, 30,000 to 35,000 T cell genomes. The repertoire was sequenced with immunoSEQ multiplex PCR; TCRdb's copy has only in-frame clones and lacks some. The sample consists of about 820,000 clones, more than 85% of them appearing once. CD45RO negativity and positive selection for CCR7 defined naive CD8 cells, a population that excluded terminally differentiated effector memory CD45RA+ cells.

The sequencing sample was made of naive CD8+ T cells sorted from blood. The V and J genes are TRBV4-2 and TRBJ1-2, with D possibly being TRBD1 (6 bases). This receptor was taken from a man aged 30 to 39 in good health. CDR3 residues: CASSGGHLYGYTF. The DNA for the CDR3 is TGTGCCAGCAGCGGGGGACACCTCTATGGCTACACCTTC.